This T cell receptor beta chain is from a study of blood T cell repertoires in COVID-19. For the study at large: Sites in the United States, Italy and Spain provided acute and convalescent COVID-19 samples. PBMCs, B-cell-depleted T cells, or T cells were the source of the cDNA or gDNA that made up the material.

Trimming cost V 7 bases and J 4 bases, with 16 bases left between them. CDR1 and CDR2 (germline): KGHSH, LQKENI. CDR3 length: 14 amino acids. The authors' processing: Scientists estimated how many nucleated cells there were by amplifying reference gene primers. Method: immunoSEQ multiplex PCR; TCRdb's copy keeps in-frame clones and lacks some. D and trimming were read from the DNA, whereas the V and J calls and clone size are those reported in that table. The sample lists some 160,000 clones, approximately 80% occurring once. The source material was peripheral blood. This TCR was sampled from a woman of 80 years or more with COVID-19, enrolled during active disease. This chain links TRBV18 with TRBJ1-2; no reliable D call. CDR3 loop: CASWTPVEVYGYTF. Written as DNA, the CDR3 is TGTGCCAGCTGGACCCCGGTGGAGGTCTATGGCTACACCTTC.